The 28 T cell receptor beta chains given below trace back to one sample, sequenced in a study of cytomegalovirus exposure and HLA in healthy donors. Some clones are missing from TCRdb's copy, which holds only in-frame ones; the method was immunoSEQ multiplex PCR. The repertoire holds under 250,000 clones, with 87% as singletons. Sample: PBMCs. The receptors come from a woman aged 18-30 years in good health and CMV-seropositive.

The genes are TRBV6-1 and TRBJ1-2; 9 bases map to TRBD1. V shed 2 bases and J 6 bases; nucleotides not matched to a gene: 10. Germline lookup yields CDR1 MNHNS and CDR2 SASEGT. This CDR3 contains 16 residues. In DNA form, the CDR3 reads TGTGCCAGCAGTGAATACTCCGCCGGGACAGGGAATGGCTACACCTTC. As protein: CASSEYSAGTGNGYTF.

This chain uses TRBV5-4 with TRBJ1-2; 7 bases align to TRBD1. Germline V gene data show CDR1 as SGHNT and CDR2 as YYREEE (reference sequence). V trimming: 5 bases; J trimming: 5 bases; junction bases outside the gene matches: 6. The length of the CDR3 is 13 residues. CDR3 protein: CASREGGPYGYTF. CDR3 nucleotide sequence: TGTGCCAGCAGGGAAGGGGGCCCTTATGGCTACACCTTC.

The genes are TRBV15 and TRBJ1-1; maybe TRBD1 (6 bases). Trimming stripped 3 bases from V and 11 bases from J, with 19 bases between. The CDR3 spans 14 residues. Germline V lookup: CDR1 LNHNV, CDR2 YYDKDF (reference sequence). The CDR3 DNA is TGTGCCACCAGCAGTGTAACACCAGGGGTTTCTGCTTTCTTT. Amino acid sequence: CATSSVTPGVSAFF.

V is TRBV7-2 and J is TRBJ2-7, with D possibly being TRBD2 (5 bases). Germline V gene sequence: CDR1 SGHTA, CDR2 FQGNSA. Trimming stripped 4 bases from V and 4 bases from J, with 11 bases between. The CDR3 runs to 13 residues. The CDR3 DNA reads TGTGCCAGCAGCTCGGGGTCTGGTTACGAGCAGTACTTC. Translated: CASSSGSGYEQYF. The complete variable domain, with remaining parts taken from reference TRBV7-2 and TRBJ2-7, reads GAGVSQSPSNKVTEKGKDVELRCDPISGHTALYWYRQSLGQGLEFLIYFQGNSAPDKSGLPSDRFSAERTGGSVSTLTIQRTQQEDSAVYLCASSSGSGYEQYFGPGTRLTVT.

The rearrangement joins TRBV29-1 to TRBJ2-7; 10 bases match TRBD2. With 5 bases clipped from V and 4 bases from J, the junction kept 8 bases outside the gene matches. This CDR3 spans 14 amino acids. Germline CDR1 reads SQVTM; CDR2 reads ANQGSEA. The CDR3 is CSVTGLANNYEQYF. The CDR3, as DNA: TGCAGCGTTACGGGACTAGCGAACAATTACGAGCAGTACTTC.

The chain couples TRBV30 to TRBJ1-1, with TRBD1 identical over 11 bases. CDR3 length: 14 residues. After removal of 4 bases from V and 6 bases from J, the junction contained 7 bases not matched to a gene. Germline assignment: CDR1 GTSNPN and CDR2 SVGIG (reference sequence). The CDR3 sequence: CAWKIGQGASEAFF. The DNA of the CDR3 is TGTGCCTGGAAAATAGGACAGGGGGCGTCTGAAGCTTTCTTT. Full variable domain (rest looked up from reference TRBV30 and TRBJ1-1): SQTIHQWPATLVQPVGSPLSLECTVEGTSNPNLYWYRQAAGRGLQLLFYSVGIGQISSEVPQNLSASRPQDRQFILSSKKLLLSDSGFYLCAWKIGQGASEAFFGQGTRLTVV.

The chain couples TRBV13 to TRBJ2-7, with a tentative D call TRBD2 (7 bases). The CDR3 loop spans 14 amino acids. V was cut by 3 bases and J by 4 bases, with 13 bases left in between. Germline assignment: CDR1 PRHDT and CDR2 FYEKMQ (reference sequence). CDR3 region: CASSFRRGRYEQYF. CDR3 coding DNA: TGTGCCAGCAGCTTTAGGCGGGGGCGGTACGAGCAGTACTTC.

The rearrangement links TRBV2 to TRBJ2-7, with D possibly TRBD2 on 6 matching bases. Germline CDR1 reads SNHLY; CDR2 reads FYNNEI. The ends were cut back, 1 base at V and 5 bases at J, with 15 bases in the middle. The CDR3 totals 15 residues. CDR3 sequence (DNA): TGTGCCAGCAGTGAAGTGGGGACTCCTTCGGACGAGCAGTACTTC. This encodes CASSEVGTPSDEQYF.

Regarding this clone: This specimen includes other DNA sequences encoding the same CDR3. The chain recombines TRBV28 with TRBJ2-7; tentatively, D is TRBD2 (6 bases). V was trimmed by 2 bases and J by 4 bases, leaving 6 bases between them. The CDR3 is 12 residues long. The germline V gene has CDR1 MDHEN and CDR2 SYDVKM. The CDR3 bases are TGTGCCAGCAGTTTAGGAGGGTACGAGCAGTACTTC. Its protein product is CASSLGGYEQYF.

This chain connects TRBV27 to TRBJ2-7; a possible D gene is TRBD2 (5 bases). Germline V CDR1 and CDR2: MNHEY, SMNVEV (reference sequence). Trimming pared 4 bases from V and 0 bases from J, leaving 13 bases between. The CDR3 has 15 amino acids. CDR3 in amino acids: CASSSTDGLSYEQYF. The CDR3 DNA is TGTGCCAGCAGTTCCACGGACGGACTCTCCTACGAGCAGTACTTC.

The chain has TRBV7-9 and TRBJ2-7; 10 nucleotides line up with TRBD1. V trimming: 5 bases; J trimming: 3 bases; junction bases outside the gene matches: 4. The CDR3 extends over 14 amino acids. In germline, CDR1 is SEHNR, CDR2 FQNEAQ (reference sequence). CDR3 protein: CASSATGGVYEQYF. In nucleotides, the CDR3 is TGTGCCAGCAGCGCGACAGGGGGCGTCTACGAGCAGTACTTC.

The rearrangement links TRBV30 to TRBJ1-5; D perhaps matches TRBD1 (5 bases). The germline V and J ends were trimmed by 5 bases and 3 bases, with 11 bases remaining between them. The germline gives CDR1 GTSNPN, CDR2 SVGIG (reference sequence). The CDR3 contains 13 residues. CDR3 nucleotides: TGTGCCTGGGCGGGGGGGATCAATCAGCCCCAGCATTTT. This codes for CAWAGGINQPQHF.

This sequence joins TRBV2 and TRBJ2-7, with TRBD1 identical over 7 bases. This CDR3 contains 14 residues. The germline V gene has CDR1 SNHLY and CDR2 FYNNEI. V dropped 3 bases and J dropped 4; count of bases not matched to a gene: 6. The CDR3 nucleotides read TGTGCCAGCAGTGACTTACAGGGGATTTACGAGCAGTACTTC. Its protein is CASSDLQGIYEQYF.

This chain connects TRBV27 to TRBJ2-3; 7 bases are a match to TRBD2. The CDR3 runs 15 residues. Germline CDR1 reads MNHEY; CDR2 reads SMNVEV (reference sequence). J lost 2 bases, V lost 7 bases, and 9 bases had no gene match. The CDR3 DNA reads TGTGCCAGCAAGAATGGCGGGGGAGACACAGATACGCAGTATTTT. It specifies CASKNGGGDTDTQYF.

The CDR3 coding sequence is TGTGCCAGCAGCCTAACCCGACAGTCTTACAATGAGCAGTTCTTC. Amino acid sequence: CASSLTRQSYNEQFF. The chain links TRBV11-2 to TRBJ2-1; D is perhaps TRBD1 (5 bases). V was cut by 5 bases and J by 4 bases, with 15 bases left in between. The CDR3 spans 15 residues. CDR1 and CDR2 from the germline V gene are SGHAT and FQNNGV.

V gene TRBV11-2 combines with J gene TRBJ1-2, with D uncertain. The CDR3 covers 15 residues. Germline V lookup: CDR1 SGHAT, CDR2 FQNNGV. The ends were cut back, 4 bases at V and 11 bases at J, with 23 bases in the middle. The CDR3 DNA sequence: TGTGCCAGCAGCTCCCGAGGGAGTGCCTTAATGCAGTACACCTTC. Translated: CASSSRGSALMQYTF.

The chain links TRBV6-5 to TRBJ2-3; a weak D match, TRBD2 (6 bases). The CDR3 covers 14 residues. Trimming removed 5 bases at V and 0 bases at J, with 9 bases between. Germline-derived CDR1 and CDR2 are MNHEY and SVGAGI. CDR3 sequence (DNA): TGTGCCAGCAGTCTCGGGACTAGCACAGATACGCAGTATTTT. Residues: CASSLGTSTDTQYF.

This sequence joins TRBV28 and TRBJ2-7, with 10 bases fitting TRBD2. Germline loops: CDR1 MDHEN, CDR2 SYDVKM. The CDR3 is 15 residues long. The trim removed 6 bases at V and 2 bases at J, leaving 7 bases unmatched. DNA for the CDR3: TGTGCCAGCAGGGGCGGAGCGGGAGGGCCCTACGAGCAGTACTTC. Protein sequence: CASRGGAGGPYEQYF.

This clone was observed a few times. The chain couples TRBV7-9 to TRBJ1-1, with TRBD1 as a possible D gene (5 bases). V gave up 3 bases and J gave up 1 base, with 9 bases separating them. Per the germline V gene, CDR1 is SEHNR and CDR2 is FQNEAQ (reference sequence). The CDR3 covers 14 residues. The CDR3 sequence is CASSFAGGNTEAFF. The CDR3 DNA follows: TGTGCCAGCAGCTTCGCCGGGGGGAACACTGAAGCTTTCTTT.

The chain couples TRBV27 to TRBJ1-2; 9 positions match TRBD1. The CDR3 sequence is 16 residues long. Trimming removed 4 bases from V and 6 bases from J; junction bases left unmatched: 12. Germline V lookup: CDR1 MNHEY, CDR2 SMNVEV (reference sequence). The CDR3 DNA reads TGTGCCAGCAGTTCAGGGGGACTCGGGACAGGGCATGGCTACACCTTC. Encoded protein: CASSSGGLGTGHGYTF.

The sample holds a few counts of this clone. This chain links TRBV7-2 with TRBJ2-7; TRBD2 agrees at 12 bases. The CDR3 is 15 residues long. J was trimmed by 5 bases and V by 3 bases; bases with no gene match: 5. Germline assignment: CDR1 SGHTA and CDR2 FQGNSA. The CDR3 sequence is CASSLTSGRQHEQYF. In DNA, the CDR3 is TGTGCCAGCAGCTTGACTAGCGGGAGACAGCACGAGCAGTACTTC.

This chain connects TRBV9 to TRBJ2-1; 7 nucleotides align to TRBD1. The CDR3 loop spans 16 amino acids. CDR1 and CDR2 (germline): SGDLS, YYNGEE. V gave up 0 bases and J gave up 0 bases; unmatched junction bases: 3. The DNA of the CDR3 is TGTGCCAGCAGCGTAGAACAGGGGAGCTCCTACAATGAGCAGTTCTTC. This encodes CASSVEQGSSYNEQFF.

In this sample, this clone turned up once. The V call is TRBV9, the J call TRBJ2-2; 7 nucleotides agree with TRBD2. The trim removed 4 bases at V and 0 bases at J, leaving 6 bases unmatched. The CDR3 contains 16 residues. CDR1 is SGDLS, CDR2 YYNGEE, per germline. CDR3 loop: CASSPGLGSNTGELFF. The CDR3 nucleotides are TGTGCCAGCAGCCCCGGACTAGGATCGAACACCGGGGAGCTGTTTTTT.

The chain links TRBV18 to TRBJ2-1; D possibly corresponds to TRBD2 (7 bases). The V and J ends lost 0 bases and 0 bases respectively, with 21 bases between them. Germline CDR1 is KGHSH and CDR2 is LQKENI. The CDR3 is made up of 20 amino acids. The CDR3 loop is CASSPPVGGGLVSSYNEQFF. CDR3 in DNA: TGTGCCAGCTCACCACCGGTTGGCGGGGGCCTTGTTAGCTCCTACAATGAGCAGTTCTTC.

CDR3 residues: CAISERTGMSDSRSYEQYF. The CDR3 coding sequence is TGTGCCATCAGTGAAAGGACAGGGATGTCCGACAGCCGCTCCTACGAGCAGTACTTC. The chain links TRBV10-3 to TRBJ2-7; 8 bases are a match to TRBD1. There are 19 residues in the CDR3. The V gene's germline CDR1 is ENHRY and CDR2 SYGVKD. With 3 bases clipped from V and 0 bases from J, the junction kept 16 bases outside the gene matches.

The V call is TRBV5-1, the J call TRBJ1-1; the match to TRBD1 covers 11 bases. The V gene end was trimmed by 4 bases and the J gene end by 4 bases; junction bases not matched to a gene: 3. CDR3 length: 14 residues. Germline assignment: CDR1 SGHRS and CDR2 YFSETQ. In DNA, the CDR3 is TGCGCCAGCAGCATCGGGACAGGGGGCACTGAAGCTTTCTTT. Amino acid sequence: CASSIGTGGTEAFF.

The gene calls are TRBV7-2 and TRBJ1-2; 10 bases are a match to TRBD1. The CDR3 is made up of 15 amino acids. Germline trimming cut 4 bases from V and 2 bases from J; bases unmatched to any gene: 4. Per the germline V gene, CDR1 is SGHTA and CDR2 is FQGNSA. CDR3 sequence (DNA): TGTGCCAGCAGCTCAGTGGGACAGGGGAACTATGGCTACACCTTC. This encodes CASSSVGQGNYGYTF.

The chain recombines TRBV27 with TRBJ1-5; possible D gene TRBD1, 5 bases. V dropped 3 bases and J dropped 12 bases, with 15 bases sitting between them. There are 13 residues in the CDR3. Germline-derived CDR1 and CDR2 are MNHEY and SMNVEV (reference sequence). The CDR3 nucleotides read TGTGCCAGCAGTTTTGGGGGGTTGAGGGTCCAGCATTTT. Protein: CASSFGGLRVQHF.